These 8 T cell receptor beta chains came from one sample sequenced in a study of CD8+CD57+ T cells in acquired aplastic anemia. All patients picked for sequencing had shown, by flow cytometry, an expansion of CD8+CD57+ cells. Genomic DNA constituted the template upon which TCR beta VDJ and CDR3 profiling was performed. TCRdb re-analysed the reads in MiXCR, keeping a single row per CDR3 protein. The sample has a few hundred thousand distinct CDR3 sequences; 56% are singletons. Material: sorted CD4+, CD8+, or CD8+CD57+ T cells (not recorded which) from PBMCs. All receptors come from a human donor with aplastic anemia.

This chain connects TRBV10-2 to TRBJ1-3, with TRBD1 identical over 11 bases. Losses at the gene ends were 9 bases for V and 6 bases for J; bases not matched to a gene: 10. The CDR3 covers 15 residues. Germline V gene lookup returns CDR1 WSHSY and CDR2 SAAADI. CDR3 protein: CASSDGQGAENTIYF. The CDR3 coding sequence is TGCGCCAGTAGCGACGGACAGGGGGCTGAAAACACCATATATTTT.

This clonotype was recorded a few times. The chain joins TRBV10-3 to TRBJ2-1; 8 nucleotides line up with TRBD1. In germline, CDR1 is ENHRY, CDR2 SYGVKD. The V and J ends lost 8 bases and 8 bases, in that order; junction bases with no gene match: 8. This CDR3 contains 13 residues. CDR3 coding DNA: TGTGCCATCGGAAGTACAGGGGGTGATGAGCAGTTCTTC. It specifies CAIGSTGGDEQFF.

The CDR3 DNA sequence: TGTGCCACCAGTGACCTCGGACAGGGAAATCAGCCCCAGCATTTT. Translation: CATSDLGQGNQPQHF. V gene TRBV24-1 combines with J gene TRBJ1-5; 8 bases are shared with TRBD1. The trim removed 4 bases at V and 4 bases at J, leaving 5 bases unmatched. The CDR3 loop spans 15 amino acids. Germline CDR1 and CDR2: KGHDR and SFDVKD.

The chain employs TRBV6-5 and TRBJ2-5; D may match TRBD1 or TRBD2 (5 bases each). Trimming shortened V by 7 bases and J by 4 bases, and 22 bases separated the two germline ends. The CDR3 is 16 amino acids. Germline CDR1 is MNHEY and CDR2 is SVGAGI. The CDR3, as DNA: TGTGCCAGCAACGGAGGTCGGAGCACCGGGGCAGAGACCCAGTACTTC. It specifies CASNGGRSTGAETQYF.

The gene calls are TRBV19 and TRBJ2-2; D ambiguous. CDR3 size: 9 residues. Per germline, CDR1 LNHDA and CDR2 SQIVND (reference sequence). Trimming pared 9 bases from V and 9 bases from J, leaving 5 bases between. The DNA for the CDR3 is TGTGCCAGCGCCCGGGAGCTGTTTTTT. It is translated as CASARELFF.

This clonotype was observed a handful of times. The chain employs TRBV2 and TRBJ2-7; D is uncertain. CDR1 and CDR2 (germline): SNHLY, FYNNEI. CDR3 length: 13 residues. The CDR3 here is CASAVVPAGEQYF. The CDR3 DNA sequence: TGTGCTTCAGCAGTGGTACCTGCCGGCGAGCAGTACTTC.

This chain uses TRBV6-6 with TRBJ2-5; weak D call: TRBD2 (6 bases). The CDR3 runs 12 residues. Deletions cut 0 bases from V and 7 bases from J, with 6 bases between. Per germline, CDR1 MNHNY and CDR2 SVGAGI (reference sequence). CDR3 residues: CASSYSEGTQYF. CDR3 nucleotide sequence: TGTGCCAGCAGTTACTCGGAGGGGACCCAGTACTTC.

This rearrangement joins TRBV19 to TRBJ2-5; D uncertain. This CDR3 is 13 amino acids long. From germline, CDR1 is LNHDA and CDR2 SQIVND (reference sequence). V shed 4 bases and J shed 2 bases, with 8 bases lying between them. The CDR3 DNA is TGTGCCAGTAGTACGGCTTCACAAGAGACCCAGTACTTC. Amino acid sequence: CASSTASQETQYF.